These T cell receptor beta chains were read from a single sample in a study of OX40 agonist ivuxolimab in advanced cancers. Generated by immunoSEQ multiplex PCR, the TCRdb table keeps only in-frame clones and is missing some. This table has roughly 98,000 clones, approximately 83% appearing once. Specimen: CD4+ or CD8+ T cells sorted from blood, collected in a trial of the OX40 agonist ivuxolimab. These TCRs come from an adult with an advanced solid tumor such as melanoma, head and neck, liver or kidney cancer. The CDR3 runs from the conserved cysteine through the conserved F or W. D genes are given only for firm matches. The size field is filled for only some rows; it gives once, few, many or a size class.

j_gene: TRBJ2-7; d_gene: .; v_gene: TRBV7-2; abundance: .; CDR3aa: CASSLQQGGEQYF; CDR3nt: TGTGCCAGCAGCTTACAACAGGGCGGCGAGCAGTACTTC
j_gene: TRBJ2-3; d_gene: .; v_gene: TRBV6-4; abundance: .; CDR3aa: CASSDSHRTDTQYF; CDR3nt: TGTGCCAGCAGTGACTCCCATAGAACAGATACGCAGTATTTT
j_gene: TRBJ1-5; d_gene: TRBD1; v_gene: TRBV5-1; abundance: .; CDR3aa: CASSMTGDPTSQHF; CDR3nt: TGCGCCAGCAGCATGACAGGGGACCCTACGTCCCAGCATTTT
j_gene: TRBJ2-5; d_gene: .; v_gene: TRBV5-3; abundance: .; CDR3aa: CARSLGGGQETQYF; CDR3nt: TGTGCCAGAAGCTTGGGAGGCGGGCAAGAGACCCAGTACTTC
j_gene: TRBJ1-5; d_gene: .; v_gene: TRBV25-1; abundance: medium-sized; CDR3aa: CASSELVVGRSNQPQHF; CDR3nt: TGTGCCAGCAGTGAATTGGTGGTAGGGCGCAGCAATCAGCCCCAGCATTTT
j_gene: TRBJ2-1; d_gene: TRBD1; v_gene: TRBV28; abundance: .; CDR3aa: CASSSPGQGRLGVSYNEQFF; CDR3nt: TGTGCCAGCAGTTCACCGGGACAGGGGCGGTTGGGGGTGTCCTACAATGAGCAGTTCTTC
j_gene: TRBJ1-2; d_gene: TRBD1; v_gene: TRBV7-2; abundance: .; CDR3aa: CASSSPGTVYSGYTF; CDR3nt: TGTGCCAGCAGCTCGCCCGGGACAGTTTACTCTGGCTACACCTTC
j_gene: TRBJ2-7; d_gene: .; v_gene: TRBV7-9; abundance: .; CDR3aa: CASSSTQGTYEQYF; CDR3nt: TGTGCCAGCAGCTCAACCCAGGGAACCTACGAGCAGTACTTC
j_gene: TRBJ1-4; d_gene: TRBD1; v_gene: TRBV5-1; abundance: .; CDR3aa: CASSWTGATNEKLFF; CDR3nt: TGCGCCAGCAGCTGGACAGGAGCAACTAATGAAAAACTGTTTTTT
j_gene: TRBJ2-5; d_gene: .; v_gene: TRBV7-9; abundance: .; CDR3aa: CASSPGRETQYF; CDR3nt: TGTGCCAGCAGCCCCGGTCGGGAGACCCAGTACTTC
j_gene: TRBJ1-1; d_gene: TRBD1; v_gene: TRBV5-4; abundance: .; CDR3aa: CASSPGQGALSTEAFF; CDR3nt: TGTGCCAGCAGCCCCGGACAGGGGGCGCTGAGCACTGAAGCTTTCTTT
j_gene: TRBJ1-3; d_gene: .; v_gene: TRBV25-1; abundance: .; CDR3aa: CASRDTSGNTIYF; CDR3nt: TGTGCCAGCAGGGACACCTCTGGAAACACCATATATTTT
j_gene: TRBJ2-7; d_gene: .; v_gene: TRBV29-1; abundance: .; CDR3aa: CSVADSYYEQYF; CDR3nt: TGCAGCGTTGCGGACAGCTACTACGAGCAGTACTTC
j_gene: TRBJ2-7; d_gene: .; v_gene: TRBV6-5; abundance: .; CDR3aa: CASSRTSYEQYF; CDR3nt: TGTGCCAGCAGTCGTACCTCCTACGAGCAGTACTTC
j_gene: TRBJ1-6; d_gene: .; v_gene: TRBV7-2; abundance: .; CDR3aa: CASSLGERVPYSPLHF; CDR3nt: TGTGCCAGCAGCTTAGGCGAGAGGGTTCCTTATTCACCCCTCCACTTT
j_gene: TRBJ1-2; d_gene: TRBD1; v_gene: TRBV5-1; abundance: .; CDR3aa: CASSSDRGPYGYTF; CDR3nt: TGCGCCAGCAGCTCAGACAGGGGGCCGTATGGCTACACCTTC